This TCR beta chain was identified during a study of blood T cell repertoires in COVID-19. Study as a whole: Sites across the United States, Italy and Spain contributed samples from acute and convalescent COVID-19. T cells, B-cell-depleted T cells, or PBMCs supplied cDNA or gDNA.

Per the study methods: It was from reference gene primer amplification that nucleated cell counts were estimated. The method was immunoSEQ multiplex PCR; TCRdb's version includes in-frame clones alone and lacks a portion of them. From that table come the V and J calls and clone size; the DNA was used to work out D and trimming. Among over 120,000 clones listed, approximately 84% were seen once. The CDR3 has 15 residues. This sequence was found in a human donor with acute or convalescent COVID-19. The donor label of this sample is uncertain. This chain connects TRBV1 to TRBJ2-5; TRBD2 was called by the table and not checked on the DNA. TRBV1 is a pseudogene segment. Material: peripheral blood. In DNA, the CDR3 is TGCACCAGCAGCCAAGATGAACGGGGGGATGAGACCCAGTACTTC. It translates to CTSSQDERGDETQYF.